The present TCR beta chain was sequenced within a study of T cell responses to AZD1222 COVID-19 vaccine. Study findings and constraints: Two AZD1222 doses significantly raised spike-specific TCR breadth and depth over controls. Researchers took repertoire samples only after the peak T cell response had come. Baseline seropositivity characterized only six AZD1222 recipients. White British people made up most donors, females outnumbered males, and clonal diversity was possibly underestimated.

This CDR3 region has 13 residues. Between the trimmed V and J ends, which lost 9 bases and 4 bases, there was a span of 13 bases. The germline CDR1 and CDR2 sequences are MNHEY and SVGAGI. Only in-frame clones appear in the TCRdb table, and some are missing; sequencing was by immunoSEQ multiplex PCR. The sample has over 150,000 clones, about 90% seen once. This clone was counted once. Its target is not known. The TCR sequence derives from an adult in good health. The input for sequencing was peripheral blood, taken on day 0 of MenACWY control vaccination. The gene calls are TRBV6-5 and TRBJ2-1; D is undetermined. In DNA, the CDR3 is TGTGCCAGTAGAAAGATAGGGTACAATGAGCAGTTCTTC. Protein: CASRKIGYNEQFF.